This TCR beta chain came from a study of T cells in Graves' hyperthyroidism and ophthalmopathy. Study background: Pretreatment peripheral blood was obtained at initial diagnosis.

As concerns this clonotype: Antigen specificity is unknown.

Points from the study as a whole: With a median lead of around 6.7 months before onset, the model predicted ophthalmopathy.

Trimming removed 4 bases from V and 2 bases from J, with 13 bases in between. The CDR3 spans 15 residues. Germline assignment: CDR1 LGHNA and CDR2 YNFKEQ. The TCR beta CDR3 regions underwent amplification using RNA transcripts as the source. Primed by the HTBI set, a first-round RT-PCR was run on the TCR CDR3. TCRdb itself ran the multiplex PCR reads through MiXCR, one entry per CDR3 protein. The sample contains 490,000 or so distinct CDR3 sequences, just under 20% of which appear only once. The rearrangement uses TRBV4-2 and TRBJ2-3, with D perhaps matching TRBD1 or TRBD2 (6 bases each). Sequenced input: blood. The TCR comes from a man aged 40-50 years with Graves' ophthalmopathy. This CDR3 is CASSPEGGPTDTQYF. CDR3 DNA sequence: TGTGCCAGCAGCCCCGAGGGGGGACCCACAGATACGCAGTATTTT.